The TCR beta chain under discussion was sequenced for a study of T cell responses to AZD1222 COVID-19 vaccine. Study findings and constraints: Donors were mostly white British, more females; clonal diversity possibly underestimated.

CDR1 is LGHNA and CDR2 is YSLEER in the germline V gene. The CDR3 extends over 18 amino acids. V was clipped by 0 bases and J by 8 bases, with 22 bases between them. Profiling relied on immunoSEQ multiplex PCR, and the TCRdb table lists in-frame clones only, not all of them. The sample lists roughly 150,000 clones, about 93% occurring once. Details on this clone: Antigen unknown.

This clonotype originated in an adult in good health. Sample: peripheral blood, taken on day 0 of AZD1222 vaccination. This chain uses TRBV4-3 with TRBJ1-4, with TRBD1 as a possible D gene (6 bases). The CDR3 reads CASSQERSRAGGREKLFF. The CDR3, as DNA: TGCGCCAGCAGCCAAGAGCGGTCAAGAGCGGGGGGGCGGGAAAAACTGTTTTTT.